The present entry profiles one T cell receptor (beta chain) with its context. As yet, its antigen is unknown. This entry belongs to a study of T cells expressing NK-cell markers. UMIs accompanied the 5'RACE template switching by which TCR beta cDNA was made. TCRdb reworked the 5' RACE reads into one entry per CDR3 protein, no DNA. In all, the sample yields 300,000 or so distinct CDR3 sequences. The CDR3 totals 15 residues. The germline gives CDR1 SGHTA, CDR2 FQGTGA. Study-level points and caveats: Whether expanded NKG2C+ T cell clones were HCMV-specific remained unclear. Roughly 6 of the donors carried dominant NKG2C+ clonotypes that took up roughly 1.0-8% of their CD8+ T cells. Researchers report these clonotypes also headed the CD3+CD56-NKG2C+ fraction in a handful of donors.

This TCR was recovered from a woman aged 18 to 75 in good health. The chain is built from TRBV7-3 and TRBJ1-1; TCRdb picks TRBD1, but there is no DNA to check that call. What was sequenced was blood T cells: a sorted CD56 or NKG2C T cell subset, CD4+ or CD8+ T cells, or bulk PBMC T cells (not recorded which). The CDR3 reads CASSIRGGGNTEAFF.